The clone carrying this T cell receptor beta chain appeared a single time. Under the authors' procedure: Reference gene primers were amplified, and this amplification served to estimate nucleated cell counts. Produced via immunoSEQ multiplex PCR; TCRdb's table is partial and in-frame only. V, J and clone size were drawn from that table, and D and trimming were deduced from the DNA. The sample lists some 160,000 clones, approximately 87% occurring once. The data originate from a study of blood T cell repertoires in COVID-19. Looking at the study overall: There were acute and convalescent COVID-19 samples, and they came from the United States, Italy and Spain. Sources were T cells, B-cell-depleted T cells, or PBMCs; the material itself was cDNA or gDNA.

This TCR was recovered from a woman between 65 and 79 years old with acute or convalescent COVID-19. What was sequenced was peripheral blood.

CDR3 DNA: TGCGCCAGCAGCTTATACAGTGGCGGGACAGGGGAAGCAAGGGGTGAAAAACTGTTTTTT. Protein: CASSLYSGGTGEARGEKLFF. V gene TRBV5-1 combines with J gene TRBJ1-4, with 10 bases identical to TRBD1. Germline CDR1 reads SGHRS; CDR2 reads YFSETQ. Losses at the gene ends were 2 bases for V and 7 bases for J; bases not matched to a gene: 20. The CDR3 contains 20 residues.